The 15 T cell receptor beta chains presented below share a single source sample, sequenced in a study of blood T cell repertoires in COVID-19. Clones were read by immunoSEQ multiplex PCR, and TCRdb kept only the in-frame ones, dropping some. The sample comprises fewer than 200,000 clones, 80% to 90% of which are singletons, and about 2.1% rests with the top ten. The sequenced sample consisted of peripheral blood. The receptors shown here come from a young man who had recovered from COVID-19.

The rearrangement uses TRBV5-1 and TRBJ2-5; 7 bases fit TRBD1. With 6 bases clipped from V and 4 bases from J, the junction kept 12 bases outside the gene matches. The germline CDR1 and CDR2 sequences are SGHRS and YFSETQ. The CDR3 loop spans 15 amino acids. CDR3 sequence reads: CASTPLTGILETQYF. The CDR3 nucleotides read TGCGCCAGCACCCCATTGACAGGGATACTAGAGACCCAGTACTTC.

The chain is built from TRBV27 and TRBJ2-7, with TRBD2 matching over 7 bases. CDR1 MNHEY and CDR2 SMNVEV come from the germline V gene (reference sequence). The CDR3 runs 12 residues. V shed 4 bases, J shed 6 bases, and the junction held 3 bases outside the gene matches. This CDR3 is CASSWEGGEQYF. The CDR3 bases are TGTGCCAGCAGTTGGGAGGGTGGCGAGCAGTACTTC.

The rearrangement joins TRBV2 to TRBJ1-1, with TRBD1 matching 10 bases. Germline CDR1 SNHLY, CDR2 FYNNEI. The CDR3 contains 14 residues. Losses at the gene ends were 7 bases for V and 3 bases for J; bases not matched to a gene: 5. CDR3 in amino acids: CASKSGTGDTEAFF. The CDR3 region has the DNA TGTGCCAGCAAGTCCGGGACAGGGGACACTGAAGCTTTCTTT.

The V call is TRBV19, the J call TRBJ2-1, with 9 bases matching TRBD2. Germline trimming cut 4 bases from V and 4 bases from J; bases unmatched to any gene: 5. CDR3 size: 15 residues. Germline V gene data show CDR1 as LNHDA and CDR2 as SQIVND (reference sequence). The CDR3 nucleotides read TGTGCCAGTAGTAAGCTAGCGGGACTGTACAATGAGCAGTTCTTC. It specifies CASSKLAGLYNEQFF.

The chain recombines TRBV10-3 with TRBJ2-1; perhaps TRBD2 as D (5 bases). Trimming cost V 4 bases and J 10 bases, with 23 bases left between them. The germline V gene has CDR1 ENHRY and CDR2 SYGVKD. The CDR3 is 16 amino acids. DNA for the CDR3: TGTGCCATCAGTGCGGGAAGGTTAAGGCAGCTGGAGGAGCAGTTCTTC. Translating gives CAISAGRLRQLEEQFF.

The chain uses TRBV6-5 and TRBJ2-2, with D possibly matching TRBD2 (6 bases). Per germline, CDR1 MNHEY and CDR2 SVGAGI. There are 14 residues in the CDR3. Deletions cut 6 bases from V and 5 bases from J, with 13 bases between. CDR3 coding DNA: TGTGCCAGCAGCTGGAGGGAGCAGACCGGGGAGCTGTTTTTT. It translates to CASSWREQTGELFF.

The chain carries TRBV19 and TRBJ1-2; D remains ambiguous. Germline CDR1 LNHDA, CDR2 SQIVND (reference sequence). Trimming shortened V by 3 bases and J by 4 bases, and 6 bases separated the two germline ends. This CDR3 region has 12 residues. Here the CDR3 DNA reads TGTGCCAGTAGTATGTCGGTCTATGGCTACACCTTC. It codes for CASSMSVYGYTF.

The rearrangement joins TRBV27 to TRBJ2-5; TRBD2 is a possible D gene (6 bases). The CDR3 consists of 18 residues. V dropped 6 bases and J dropped 5 bases, with 28 bases sitting between them. The germline gives CDR1 MNHEY, CDR2 SMNVEV (reference sequence). CDR3 sequence: CASSLTSQLAFKVETQYF. The CDR3 region has the DNA TGTGCCAGCAGCTTAACCTCCCAACTAGCATTCAAAGTGGAGACCCAGTACTTC.

The J gene is TRBJ1-1, the V gene TRBV19; 7 bases agree with TRBD1. This CDR3 region has 12 residues. CDR1 and CDR2 (germline): LNHDA, SQIVND (reference sequence). After removal of 6 bases from V and 10 bases from J, the junction contained 8 bases not matched to a gene. The CDR3 region is CASSTGVGSAFF. In DNA, the CDR3 is TGTGCCAGTAGCACAGGGGTAGGTTCAGCTTTCTTT.

This chain links TRBV12-5 with TRBJ1-6; D may be TRBD1 (5 bases). This CDR3 has 15 amino acids. The V gene lost 1 base and the J gene lost 7 bases, with 11 bases spanning the gap. Looked up from germline, CDR1 is LGHNT and CDR2 is FRNRAP. The CDR3: CASGLAVGGNSPLHF. The CDR3 DNA reads TGTGCTAGTGGTTTGGCTGTCGGGGGAAATTCACCCCTCCACTTT.

This clone has just a few counts. This chain uses TRBV4-1 with TRBJ1-5; the D is unclear. Germline V gene data show CDR1 as MGHRA and CDR2 as YSYEKL. V lost 1 base and J 10 bases, leaving 11 bases between the germline ends. The CDR3 spans 13 residues. CDR3 in amino acids: CASSQARERPQHF. CDR3 coding DNA: TGCGCCAGCAGCCAAGCAAGGGAGCGCCCCCAGCATTTT.

The chain employs TRBV28 and TRBJ1-2, with TRBD1 matching over 7 bases. This CDR3 comprises 13 residues. The germline gives CDR1 MDHEN, CDR2 SYDVKM. The V gene end was trimmed by 4 bases and the J gene end by 2 bases; junction bases not matched to a gene: 1. In nucleotides, the CDR3 is TGTGCCAGCAGTTCGGGACAGAACTATGGCTACACCTTC. It yields the protein CASSSGQNYGYTF.

V gene TRBV10-3 combines with J gene TRBJ2-2; 7 bases agree with TRBD2. The V gene's germline CDR1 is ENHRY and CDR2 SYGVKD. V lost 10 bases and J lost 4; bases outside the gene matches: 9. The CDR3 consists of 14 residues. The CDR3: CATLRGVGTGELFF. CDR3 in DNA: TGTGCCACCCTCCGGGGGGTAGGCACCGGGGAGCTGTTTTTT.

This clone was seen a single time. The rearrangement uses TRBV19 and TRBJ1-5; TRBD1 matches at 7 bases. The CDR3 consists of 15 residues. V shed 6 bases and J 0 bases; nucleotides not matched to a gene: 5. Germline V CDR1 and CDR2: LNHDA, SQIVND (reference sequence). CDR3 sequence: CASSLDRDSNQPQHF. DNA of the CDR3: TGTGCCAGTAGCCTCGACAGGGATAGCAATCAGCCCCAGCATTTT.

The J gene is TRBJ1-2, the V gene TRBV9; the D gene is possibly TRBD1 (5 bases). The V gene's germline CDR1 is SGDLS and CDR2 YYNGEE. V lost 4 bases to trimming and J lost 6 bases, with 19 bases between them. The CDR3 spans 15 residues. The CDR3 is CASSPHWGVPDGYTF. Here the CDR3 DNA reads TGTGCCAGCAGCCCCCACTGGGGGGTTCCGGATGGCTACACCTTC. The entire variable domain, with the rest obtained from reference TRBV9 and TRBJ1-2, is as follows: DSGVTQTPKHLITATGQRVTLRCSPRSGDLSVYWYQQSLDQGLQFLIQYYNGEERAKGNILERFSAQQFPDLHSELNLSSLELGDSALYFCASSPHWGVPDGYTFGSGTRLTVV.